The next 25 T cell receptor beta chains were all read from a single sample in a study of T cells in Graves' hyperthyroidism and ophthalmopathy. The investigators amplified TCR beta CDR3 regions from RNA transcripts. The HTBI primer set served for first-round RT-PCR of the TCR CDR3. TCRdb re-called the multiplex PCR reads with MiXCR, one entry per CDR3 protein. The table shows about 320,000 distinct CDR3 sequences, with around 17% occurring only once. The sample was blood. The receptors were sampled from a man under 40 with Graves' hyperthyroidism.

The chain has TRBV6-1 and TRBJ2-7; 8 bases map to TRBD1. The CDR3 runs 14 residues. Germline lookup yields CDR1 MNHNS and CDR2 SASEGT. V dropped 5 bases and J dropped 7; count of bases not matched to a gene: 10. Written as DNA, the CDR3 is TGTGCCAGCAGTACGGGACAGGCCCCGAGAGAGCAGTACTTC. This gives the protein CASSTGQAPREQYF.

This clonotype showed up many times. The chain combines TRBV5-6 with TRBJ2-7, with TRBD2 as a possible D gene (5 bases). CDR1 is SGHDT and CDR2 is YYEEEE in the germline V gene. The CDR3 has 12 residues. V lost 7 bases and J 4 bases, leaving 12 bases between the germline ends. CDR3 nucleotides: TGTGCCAGCGGTGGGAGTACGTACGAGCAGTACTTC. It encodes CASGGSTYEQYF.

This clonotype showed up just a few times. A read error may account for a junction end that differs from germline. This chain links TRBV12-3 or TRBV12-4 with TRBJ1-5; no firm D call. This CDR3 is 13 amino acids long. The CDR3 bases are TGTACCAGCAGCCCCTATCAACGGCAGCCCCAGCATTTT. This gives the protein CTSSPYQRQPQHF.

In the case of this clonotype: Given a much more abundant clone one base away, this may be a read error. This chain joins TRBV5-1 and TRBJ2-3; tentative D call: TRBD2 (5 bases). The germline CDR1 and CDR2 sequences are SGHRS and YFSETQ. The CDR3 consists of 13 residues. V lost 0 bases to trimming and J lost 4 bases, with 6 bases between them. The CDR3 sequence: CASSLDGADTQYF. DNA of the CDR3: TGCGCCAGCAGCTTGGACGGGGCAGATACGCAGTATTTT.

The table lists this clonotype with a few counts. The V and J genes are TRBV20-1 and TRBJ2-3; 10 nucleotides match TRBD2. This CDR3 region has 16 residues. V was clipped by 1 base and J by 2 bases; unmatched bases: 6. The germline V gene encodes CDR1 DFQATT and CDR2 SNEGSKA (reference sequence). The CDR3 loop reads CSARGVAGGSTDTQYF. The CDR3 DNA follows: TGCAGTGCTAGAGGTGTAGCGGGAGGCTCCACAGATACGCAGTATTTT.

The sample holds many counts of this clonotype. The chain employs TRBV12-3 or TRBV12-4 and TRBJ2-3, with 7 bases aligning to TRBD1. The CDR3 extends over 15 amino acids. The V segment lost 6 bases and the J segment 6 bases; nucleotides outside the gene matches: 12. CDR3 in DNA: TGTGCCAGCAGGTCGGACAGGCTCGGACTGGATACGCAGTATTTT. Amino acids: CASRSDRLGLDTQYF.

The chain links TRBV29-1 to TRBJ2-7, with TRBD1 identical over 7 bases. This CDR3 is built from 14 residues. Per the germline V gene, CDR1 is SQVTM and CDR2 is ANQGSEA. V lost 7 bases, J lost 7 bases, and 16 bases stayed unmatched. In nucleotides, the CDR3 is TGCAGCGCTACCTCCGGGACAGTGGCAAATGAGCAGTACTTC. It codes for CSATSGTVANEQYF.

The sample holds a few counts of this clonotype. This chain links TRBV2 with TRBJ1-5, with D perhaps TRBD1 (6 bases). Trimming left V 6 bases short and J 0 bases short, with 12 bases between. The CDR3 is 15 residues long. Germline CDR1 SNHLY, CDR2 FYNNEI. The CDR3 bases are TGTGCCAGCAGGCTAACAGGGACTAGCAATCAGCCCCAGCATTTT. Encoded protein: CASRLTGTSNQPQHF.

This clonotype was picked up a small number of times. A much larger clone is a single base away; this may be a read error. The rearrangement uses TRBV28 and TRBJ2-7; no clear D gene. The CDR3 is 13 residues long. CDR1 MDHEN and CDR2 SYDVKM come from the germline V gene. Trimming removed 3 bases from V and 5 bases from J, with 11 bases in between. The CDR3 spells CASSFQWVNEQYF. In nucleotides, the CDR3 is TGTGCCAGCAGTTTTCAGTGGGTCAACGAGCAGTACTTC.

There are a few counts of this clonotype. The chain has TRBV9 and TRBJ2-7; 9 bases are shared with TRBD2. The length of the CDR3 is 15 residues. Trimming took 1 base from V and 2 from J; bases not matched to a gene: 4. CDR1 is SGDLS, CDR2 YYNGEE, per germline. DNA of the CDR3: TGTGCCAGCAGCGTATCGGCTAGCGGGACCTACGAGCAGTACTTC. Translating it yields CASSVSASGTYEQYF.

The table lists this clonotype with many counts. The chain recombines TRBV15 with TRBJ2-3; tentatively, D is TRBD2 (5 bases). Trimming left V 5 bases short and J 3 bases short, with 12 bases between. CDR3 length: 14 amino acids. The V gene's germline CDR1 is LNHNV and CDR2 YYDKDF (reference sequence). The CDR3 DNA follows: TGTGCCACCAGCCTCCTCGCGGGTACAGATACGCAGTATTTT. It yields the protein CATSLLAGTDTQYF. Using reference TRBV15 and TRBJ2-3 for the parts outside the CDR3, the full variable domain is DAMVIQNPRYQVTQFGKPVTLSCSQTLNHNVMYWYQQKSSQAPKLLFHYYDKDFNNEADTPDNFQSRRPNTSFCFLDIRSPGLGDTAMYLCATSLLAGTDTQYFGPGTRLTVL.

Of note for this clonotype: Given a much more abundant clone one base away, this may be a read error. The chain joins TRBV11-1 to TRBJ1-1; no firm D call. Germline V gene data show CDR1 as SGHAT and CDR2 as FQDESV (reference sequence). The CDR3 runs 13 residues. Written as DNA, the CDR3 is TGTGCCACCGCGCGAGAGACCAACACTGAAGGTTTCTTT. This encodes CATARETNTEGFF.

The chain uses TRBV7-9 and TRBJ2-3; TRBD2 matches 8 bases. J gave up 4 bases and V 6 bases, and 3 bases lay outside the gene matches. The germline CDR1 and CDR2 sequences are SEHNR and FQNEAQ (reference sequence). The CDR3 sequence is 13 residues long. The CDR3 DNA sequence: TGTGCCAGCAGTCGGGGGGGTCCAGATACGCAGTATTTT. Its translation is CASSRGGPDTQYF.

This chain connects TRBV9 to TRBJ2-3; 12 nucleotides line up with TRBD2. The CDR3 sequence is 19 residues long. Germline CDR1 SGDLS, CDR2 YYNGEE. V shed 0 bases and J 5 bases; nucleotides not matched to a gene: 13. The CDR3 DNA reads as TGTGCCAGCAGCGTAGGAAACGTCGGACTAGCGGGATCGGTAGATACGCAGTATTTT. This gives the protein CASSVGNVGLAGSVDTQYF.

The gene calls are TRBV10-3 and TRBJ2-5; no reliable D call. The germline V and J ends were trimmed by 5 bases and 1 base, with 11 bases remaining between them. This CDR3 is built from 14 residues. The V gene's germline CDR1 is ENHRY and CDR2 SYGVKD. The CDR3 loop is CAISPSDVQETQYF. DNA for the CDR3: TGTGCCATCAGTCCCAGCGATGTCCAAGAGACCCAGTACTTC.

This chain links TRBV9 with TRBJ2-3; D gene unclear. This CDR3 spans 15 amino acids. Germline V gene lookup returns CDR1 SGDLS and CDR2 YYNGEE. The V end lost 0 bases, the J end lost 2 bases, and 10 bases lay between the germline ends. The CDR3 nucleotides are TGTGCCAGCAGCGTAGGTCCGGTTGACACAGATACGCAGTATTTT. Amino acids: CASSVGPVDTDTQYF. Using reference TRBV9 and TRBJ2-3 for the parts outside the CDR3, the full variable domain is DSGVTQTPKHLITATGQRVTLRCSPRSGDLSVYWYQQSLDQGLQFLIQYYNGEERAKGNILERFSAQQFPDLHSELNLSSLELGDSALYFCASSVGPVDTDTQYFGPGTRLTVL.

The CDR3 is CSAATSGGTDTQYF. CDR3 in DNA: TGCAGTGCTGCGACTAGCGGGGGCACAGATACGCAGTATTTT. The V and J genes are TRBV20-1 and TRBJ2-3; 11 positions match TRBD2. V was pared by 5 bases and J by 1 base, with 2 bases of the junction left unmatched. Germline V CDR1 and CDR2: DFQATT, SNEGSKA (reference sequence). This CDR3 spans 14 amino acids.

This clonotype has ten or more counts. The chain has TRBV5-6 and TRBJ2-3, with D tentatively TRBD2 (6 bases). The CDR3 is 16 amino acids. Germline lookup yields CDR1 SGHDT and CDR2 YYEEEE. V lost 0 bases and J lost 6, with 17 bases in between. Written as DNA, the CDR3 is TGTGCCAGCAGCTTGGCCGGTGGACTACCCACCGATACGCAGTATTTT. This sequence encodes CASSLAGGLPTDTQYF.

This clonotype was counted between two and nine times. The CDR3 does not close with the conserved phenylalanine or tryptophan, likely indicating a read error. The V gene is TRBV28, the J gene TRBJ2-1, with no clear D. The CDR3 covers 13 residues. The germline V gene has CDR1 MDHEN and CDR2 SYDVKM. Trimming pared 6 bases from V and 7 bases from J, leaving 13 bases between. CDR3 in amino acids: CASRGGTRNEQFL. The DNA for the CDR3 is TGTGCCAGCAGAGGCGGAACCAGGAATGAGCAGTTCCTC.

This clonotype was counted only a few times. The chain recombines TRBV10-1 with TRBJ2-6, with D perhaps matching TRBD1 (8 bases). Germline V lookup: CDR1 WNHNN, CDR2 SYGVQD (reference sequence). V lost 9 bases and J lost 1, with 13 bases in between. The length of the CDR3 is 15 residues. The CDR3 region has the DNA TGCGCCAGAGACAGGGGAGGGTCTGGGGCCAACGTCCTGACTTTC. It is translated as CARDRGGSGANVLTF.

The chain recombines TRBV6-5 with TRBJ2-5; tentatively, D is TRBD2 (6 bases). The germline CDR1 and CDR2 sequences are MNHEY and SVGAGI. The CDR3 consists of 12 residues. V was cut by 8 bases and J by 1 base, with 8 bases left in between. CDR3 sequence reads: CASRDFQETQYF. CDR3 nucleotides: TGTGCCAGCCGGGACTTCCAAGAGACCCAGTACTTC.

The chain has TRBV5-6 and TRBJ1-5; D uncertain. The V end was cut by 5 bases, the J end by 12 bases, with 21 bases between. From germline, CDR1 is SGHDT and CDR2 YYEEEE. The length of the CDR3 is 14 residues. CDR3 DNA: TGTGCCAGCAGTAGGCAGGCGGGCTCAACAAGCCAGCATTTT. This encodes CASSRQAGSTSQHF.

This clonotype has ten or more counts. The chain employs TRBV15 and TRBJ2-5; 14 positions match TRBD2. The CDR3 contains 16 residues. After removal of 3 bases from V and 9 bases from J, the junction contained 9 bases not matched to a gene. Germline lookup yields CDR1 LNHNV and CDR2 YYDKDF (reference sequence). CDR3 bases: TGTGCCACCAGCAGTGGGACTAGCGGGAGAACGGTGCCCCAGTACTTC. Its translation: CATSSGTSGRTVPQYF.

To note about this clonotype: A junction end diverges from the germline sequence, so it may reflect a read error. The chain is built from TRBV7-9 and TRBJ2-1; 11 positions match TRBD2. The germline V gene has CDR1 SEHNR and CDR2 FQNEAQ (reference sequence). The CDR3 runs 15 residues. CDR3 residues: CASSWGLADYNDQFF. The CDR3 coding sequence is TGTGCCAGCAGCTGGGGACTAGCGGACTACAATGACCAGTTCTTC.

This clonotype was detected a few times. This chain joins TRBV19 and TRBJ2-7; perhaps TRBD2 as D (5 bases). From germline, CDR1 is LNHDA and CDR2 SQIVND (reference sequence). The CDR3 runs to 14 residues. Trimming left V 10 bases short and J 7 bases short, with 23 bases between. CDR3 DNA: TGTGCCACAAAACCGGGCCCCGGGAAAAGGGAGCAGTACTTC. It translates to CATKPGPGKREQYF.